The table lists the clone carrying this T cell receptor (beta chain) with a few counts. As yet, its antigen is unknown. Of the isolated RNA, all was reverse transcribed, and so the sequenced material was expressed TCRB transcripts. Generated by immunoSEQ multiplex PCR, the TCRdb table keeps only in-frame clones and is missing some. This table holds around 56,000 clones, under 60% found once. These data originate in a study of beta chain features in type 1 diabetes. The CDR3 covers 13 residues. Between the trimmed V and J ends, which lost 10 bases and 5 bases, there was a span of 15 bases. Per germline, CDR1 SNHLY and CDR2 FYNNEI. Based on CD45RO/CCR7/CD25/CD127/CD95/CD27, CD4+ regulatory, stem cell-like memory, naive and central memory cells were sorted. Broader study findings: For cells with high TCR expression, cDNA sequencing could yield over-representation. PCR might pick shorter templates more often, in the same way for patients and controls. TCRB CDR3s were moderately but significantly shorter in Type 1 diabetes patients in all four CD4+ subsets.

Material for sequencing was Tregs from blood. This chain links TRBV2 with TRBJ1-5; no firm D call. The clonotype was recovered from a woman aged 40 to 50 with type 1 diabetes. The CDR3 sequence: CATADELYQPQHF. DNA for the CDR3: TGTGCCACTGCCGATGAGTTATATCAGCCCCAGCATTTT.